These T cell receptor beta chains were read from a single sample in a study of T cell responses to AZD1222 COVID-19 vaccine. Generated by immunoSEQ multiplex PCR, the TCRdb table keeps only in-frame clones and is missing some. The sample lists some 170,000 clones; around 94% were seen once. The starting material was peripheral blood, obtained on day 0 of AZD1222 vaccination. The receptors were sampled from an adult in good health. The CDR3 runs from the conserved cysteine through the conserved F or W. The D gene is left open where the match is weak. Clone size is stated in some rows and not others, as once, few, many or a class when expanded.

size | J | V | D | DNA | CDR3
once | TRBJ1-1 | TRBV11-1 | TRBD1 | TGTGCCAGCAGCCCCTGGACAGGGACTGAAGCTTTCTTT | CASSPWTGTEAFF
NA | TRBJ1-6 | TRBV6-5 | TRBD1 | TGTGCCAGCAGTCCGGACAGGGACGCTTCACCCCTCCACTTT | CASSPDRDASPLHF
NA | TRBJ2-1 | TRBV27 | NA | TGTGCCAGCAGTTTTCAGGGTTACAATGAGCAGTTCTTC | CASSFQGYNEQFF
NA | TRBJ2-2 | TRBV6-5 | TRBD2 | TGTGCCAGCAGGGCCGGGAGGGGAGTGGCCGGGGAGCTGTTTTTT | CASRAGRGVAGELFF
NA | TRBJ1-6 | TRBV4-1 | TRBD1 | TGCGCCAGCAGCCAGGCTATCCGAGACAGGGGGCTTGATTCACCCCTCCACTTT | CASSQAIRDRGLDSPLHF
NA | TRBJ2-7 | TRBV4-1 | TRBD2 | TGCGCCAGCAGCCAAGGGTTCCGCCTAGCGGCAGTCTACGAGCAGTACTTC | CASSQGFRLAAVYEQYF
NA | TRBJ2-6 | TRBV2 | TRBD1 | TGTGCCAGCAGTGAATGGGGACAGATTTACTCTGGGGCCAACGTCCTGACTTTC | CASSEWGQIYSGANVLTF
NA | TRBJ2-7 | TRBV5-4 | NA | TGTGCCAGCAGCCCCGTGGGGGACGAGCAGTACTTC | CASSPVGDEQYF
NA | TRBJ1-6 | TRBV4-1 | TRBD1 | TGCGCCAGCAGCCAGATACAGGGGGCGCCTTCACCCCTCCACTTT | CASSQIQGAPSPLHF
NA | TRBJ2-5 | TRBV12-3/TRBV12-4 | NA | TGTGCCAGCAGCCTGGTTGGGACCCAGTACTTC | CASSLVGTQYF
NA | TRBJ1-2 | TRBV19 | NA | TGTGCCAGTAGTTCAGATCTGAATGCGGATGGCTACACCTTC | CASSSDLNADGYTF
NA | TRBJ1-4 | TRBV5-5 | NA | TGTGCCAGCAGCGGACTTCCCCCAGGGGCGGCTAATGAAAAACTGTTTTTT | CASSGLPPGAANEKLFF
NA | TRBJ1-1 | TRBV19 | NA | TGTGCCAGTAGCATATACGGGCAGAACACTGAAGCTTTCTTT | CASSIYGQNTEAFF
NA | TRBJ1-5 | TRBV7-6 | NA | TGTGCCAGCAGCTTAGTTTCTGGGAACAATCAGCCCCAGCATTTT | CASSLVSGNNQPQHF
NA | TRBJ2-2 | TRBV16 | NA | TGTGCCAGCAGCCAAAGTGGTGTCGGGGAGCTGTTTTTT | CASSQSGVGELFF
NA | TRBJ1-3 | TRBV6-5 | NA | TGTGCCAGCAGTTACCAACTACCGAGCTCTGGAAACACCATATATTTT | CASSYQLPSSGNTIYF
NA | TRBJ1-5 | TRBV4-1 | NA | TGCGCCAGCAGCCAAGATCAGCGGTCTGGGGCACATCAGCCCCAGCATTTT | CASSQDQRSGAHQPQHF
NA | TRBJ1-5 | TRBV7-2 | TRBD1 | TGTGCCAGCAGCAACCGGGACAGGGGAGAGTATCAGCCCCAGCATTTT | CASSNRDRGEYQPQHF
NA | TRBJ2-5 | TRBV6-5 | TRBD1 | TGTGCCAGCAGTCTGACAGGGGGCGGTTTGGAGACCCAGTACTTC | CASSLTGGGLETQYF
NA | TRBJ1-1 | TRBV30 | NA | TGTGCCTGGAGTGTAAACGCACGTAACACTGAAGCTTTCTTT | CAWSVNARNTEAFF
NA | TRBJ2-7 | TRBV14 | TRBD1 | TGTGCCAGCAGCTCCTGGACAGGGGGGACCTACGAGCAGTACTTC | CASSSWTGGTYEQYF
NA | TRBJ2-7 | TRBV6-1 | NA | TGTGCCAGCAGTGAAGAACCAGGAGGGGTTTCCGAGCAGTACTTC | CASSEEPGGVSEQYF
once | TRBJ2-1 | TRBV19 | NA | TGTGCCGTGGGGCTCACAACCCCAAGCTCCTACAATGAGCAGTTCTTC | CAVGLTTPSSYNEQFF
NA | TRBJ1-2 | TRBV5-6 | TRBD1 | TGTGCCAGCAGCTTGGGGACAGGGGGCAACTATGGCTACACCTTC | CASSLGTGGNYGYTF
NA | TRBJ1-6 | TRBV30 | NA | TGTGCCTGGACTGCCCAGGATGGATCACCCCTCCACTTT | CAWTAQDGSPLHF
NA | TRBJ2-5 | TRBV6-2/TRBV6-3 | NA | TGTGCCAGCAGTTACACGGAGACCCAGTACTTC | CASSYTETQYF
NA | TRBJ1-5 | TRBV6-5 | NA | TGTGCCAGTAACAGGGTCCGCGATCAGCCCCAGCATTTT | CASNRVRDQPQHF
NA | TRBJ2-5 | TRBV2 | NA | TGTGCCAGCAGTGACCCCGGCCAGCAAGAGACCCAGTACTTC | CASSDPGQQETQYF
NA | TRBJ2-7 | TRBV5-5 | TRBD1 | TGTGCCAGCAGCGTCAGACCCGGGACAGCGAACTCCTACGAGCAGTACTTC | CASSVRPGTANSYEQYF
NA | TRBJ2-3 | TRBV3-1/TRBV3-2 | NA | TGTGCCAGCAGCCAATATACCGGACTCCTTGTGGATACGCAGTATTTT | CASSQYTGLLVDTQYF
once | TRBJ2-1 | TRBV10-1 | NA | TGCGCCAGCAGTGAGATGGGGAGGTACAATGAGCAGTTCTTC | CASSEMGRYNEQFF
NA | TRBJ1-1 | TRBV10-2 | NA | TGCGCCAGCAGGGACAGAAAAACTGAAGCTTTCTTT | CASRDRKTEAFF
NA | TRBJ1-1 | TRBV5-1 | TRBD1 | TGCGCCAGCAGCACAGGGGACAGGGGACCGAACACTGAAGCTTTCTTT | CASSTGDRGPNTEAFF
NA | TRBJ2-7 | TRBV7-9 | NA | TGTGCCAGCAGCGCTCCCGGGGATGCCTACGAGCAGTACTTC | CASSAPGDAYEQYF
NA | TRBJ2-7 | TRBV5-1 | NA | TGCGCCAGCAGCTCCCGGGACATTAGCTACGAGCAGTACTTC | CASSSRDISYEQYF
NA | TRBJ1-5 | TRBV28 | NA | TGTGCCAGCAATGGGGGTCAGCCCCAGCATTTT | CASNGGQPQHF
NA | TRBJ1-1 | TRBV7-6 | NA | TGTGCCAGCAGCTTAGGTCCCGGGGGAGGGACTGAAGCTTTCTTT | CASSLGPGGGTEAFF
NA | TRBJ2-7 | TRBV3-1/TRBV3-2 | NA | TGTGCCAGCAGCCAAAGTTCCCACGAGCAGTACTTC | CASSQSSHEQYF
NA | TRBJ2-2 | TRBV6-5 | NA | TGTGCCAGCCAGCAGTTAGGGGAGCTGTTTTTT | CASQQLGELFF
once | TRBJ2-3 | TRBV19 | TRBD2 | TGTGCCAGTAGTCCCACTAGCGGCTCCACAGATACGCAGTATTTT | CASSPTSGSTDTQYF
few | TRBJ1-4 | TRBV13 | TRBD1 | TGTGCCAGCAGCCGGACAGGGGAACGGAAACTGTTTTTT | CASSRTGERKLFF
NA | TRBJ2-7 | TRBV6-5 | NA | TGTGCCAGCAGCAGGGACCTCGCCTACGAGCAGTACTTC | CASSRDLAYEQYF
once | TRBJ1-1 | TRBV7-9 | TRBD1 | TGTGCCAGTGCTGACAGGGGGCTCTTGAACACTGAAGCTTTCTTT | CASADRGLLNTEAFF
NA | TRBJ2-1 | TRBV3-1/TRBV3-2 | TRBD2 | TGTGCCAGCAGCCAGACCCAGCTTAGCAGCGCGGGAGAAGGCAATGAGCAGTTCTTC | CASSQTQLSSAGEGNEQFF
NA | TRBJ2-3 | TRBV15 | TRBD1 | TGTGCCACCAGCAGAGATCATTCGGCCACAGGGGAGTATTTT | CATSRDHSATGEYF
NA | TRBJ1-1 | TRBV9 | NA | TGTGCCAGCAGCGTTGGGACATTGACTGAAGCTTTCTTT | CASSVGTLTEAFF